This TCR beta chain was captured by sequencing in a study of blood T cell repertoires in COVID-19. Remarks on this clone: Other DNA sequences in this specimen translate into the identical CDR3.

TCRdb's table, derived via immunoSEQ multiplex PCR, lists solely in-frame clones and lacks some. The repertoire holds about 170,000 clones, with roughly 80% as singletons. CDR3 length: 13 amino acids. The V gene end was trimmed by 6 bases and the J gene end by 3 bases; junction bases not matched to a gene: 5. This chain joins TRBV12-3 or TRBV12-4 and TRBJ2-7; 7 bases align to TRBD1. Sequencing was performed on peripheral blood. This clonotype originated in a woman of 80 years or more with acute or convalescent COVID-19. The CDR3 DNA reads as TGTGCCAGCAGCCGAGGACAGGACTACGAGCAGTACTTC. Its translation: CASSRGQDYEQYF.